This T cell receptor (beta chain) was identified during a study of OX40 agonist ivuxolimab in advanced cancers. Turning to the study itself: Patients enrolled in dose escalation were diagnosed with hepatocellular carcinoma, melanoma, renal cell or head and neck cancer.

Study observations and caveats: Averaged across samples, CD8+ T cells carried more expanded clones than CD4+ did.

Using immunoSEQ multiplex PCR, the repertoire was profiled, and TCRdb retains in-frame clones only, with some absent. Counted here are 45,000 to 60,000 clones, under 90% occurring once; the ten biggest clones make up more than 1.1%. As regards this clone: The antigen remains undetermined.

The length of the CDR3 is 16 residues. V lost 4 bases, J lost 9 bases, and 21 bases lay in between. Germline CDR1 and CDR2: SGHNT and YENEEA. This sequence joins TRBV11-3 and TRBJ2-2, with D possibly matching TRBD2 (5 bases). The receptor's source is an adult with an advanced solid tumor such as melanoma, head and neck, liver or kidney cancer. The input for sequencing was CD4+ or CD8+ T cells sorted from blood, taken in a trial of the OX40 agonist ivuxolimab. The CDR3 loop is CASSSNKRGTGRELFF. Here the CDR3 DNA reads TGTGCCAGCAGCTCAAACAAACGGGGTACCGGCCGGGAGCTGTTTTTT.